One and the same sample provided the 21 T cell receptor beta chains below, sequenced in a study of technical replicates of blood from several donors. The data were produced by immunoSEQ multiplex PCR, yet TCRdb's version contains in-frame clones alone and is incomplete. The sample shows over 45,000 clones, roughly 90% of them seen only once. Source material: PBMCs. The receptors here all came from a human donor in good health. Some clones in this sample may be carry-over from other donors' samples.

This chain links TRBV6-1 with TRBJ2-1, with 7 nucleotides matching TRBD1. The CDR3 is made up of 14 amino acids. Per the germline V gene, CDR1 is MNHNS and CDR2 is SASEGT. V trimming: 7 bases; J trimming: 2 bases; junction bases outside the gene matches: 5. For the CDR3, the DNA is TGTGCCAGCAAGACAGGGCAGACCTACAATGAGCAGTTCTTC. Protein: CASKTGQTYNEQFF.

In this sample, this clone turned up once. This chain joins TRBV12-5 and TRBJ2-1; perhaps TRBD2 as D (5 bases). Trimming removed 6 bases at V and 1 base at J, with 10 bases between. There are 14 residues in the CDR3. Germline V gene lookup returns CDR1 LGHNT and CDR2 FRNRAP. DNA of the CDR3: TGTGCTAGTGGCCCCGACTATTCCTACAATGAGCAGTTCTTC. Its protein is CASGPDYSYNEQFF.

The chain links TRBV5-1 to TRBJ2-7; perhaps TRBD1 as D (6 bases). V was clipped by 5 bases and J by 2 bases, with 17 bases between them. The germline gives CDR1 SGHRS, CDR2 YFSETQ. The CDR3 is 15 residues long. The CDR3 spells CASRSRQESTYEQYF. In nucleotides, the CDR3 is TGCGCCAGCAGAAGTCGACAGGAATCAACCTACGAGCAGTACTTC.

The CDR3 loop is CASSLQGAADTQYF. The CDR3 DNA follows: TGTGCCAGCAGCTTACAGGGTGCGGCAGATACGCAGTATTTT. The chain has TRBV7-2 and TRBJ2-3; weak D call: TRBD1 (5 bases). This CDR3 is built from 14 residues. Per germline, CDR1 SGHTA and CDR2 FQGNSA. V lost 2 bases, J lost 4 bases, and 10 bases lay in between.

This clone has a single count. The rearrangement links TRBV11-2 to TRBJ1-1; 11 bases align to TRBD1. Looked up from germline, CDR1 is SGHAT and CDR2 is FQNNGV. V trimming: 5 bases; J trimming: 10 bases; junction bases outside the gene matches: 3. This CDR3 comprises 12 residues. CDR3 amino acids: CASSRGTGGAFF. CDR3 coding DNA: TGTGCCAGCAGCCGTGGGACAGGGGGAGCTTTCTTT.

The chain has TRBV27 and TRBJ1-3, with D perhaps TRBD1 (6 bases). Trimming pared 5 bases from V and 3 bases from J, leaving 11 bases between. From germline, CDR1 is MNHEY and CDR2 SMNVEV (reference sequence). This CDR3 region has 14 residues. The chain's CDR3 is CASSKQGSGNTIYF. CDR3 sequence (DNA): TGTGCCAGCAGTAAACAGGGTAGTGGAAACACCATATATTTT.

This sequence joins TRBV5-8 and TRBJ2-7; 8 nucleotides agree with TRBD1. The CDR3 is 15 amino acids. In germline, CDR1 is SGHTS, CDR2 YDEGEE. V lost 3 bases, J lost 2 bases, and 7 bases stayed unmatched. The CDR3 DNA sequence: TGTGCCAGCAGCTCAGGGGGCCTCCCTACCTACGAGCAGTACTTC. This codes for CASSSGGLPTYEQYF.

V gene TRBV11-2 combines with J gene TRBJ2-7; D might be TRBD2 (5 bases). This CDR3 spans 15 amino acids. The germline V gene encodes CDR1 SGHAT and CDR2 FQNNGV. Trimming took 5 bases from V and 0 from J, leaving 14 bases between them. In DNA form, the CDR3 reads TGTGCCAGCAGCCACCTCGGGGTGAGCTCCTACGAGCAGTACTTC. Protein: CASSHLGVSSYEQYF.

This chain connects TRBV9 to TRBJ2-7; the match to TRBD2 covers 10 bases. CDR3 length: 15 residues. From germline, CDR1 is SGDLS and CDR2 YYNGEE. V lost 3 bases to trimming and J lost 5 bases; unmatched junction nucleotides: 8. CDR3 in amino acids: CASSGGLAVSDEQYF. The CDR3 bases are TGTGCCAGCAGCGGAGGACTAGCGGTATCGGACGAGCAGTACTTC.

The chain carries TRBV11-2 and TRBJ2-5; TRBD1 aligns across 8 bases. The junction had 7 bases not matched to a gene; V was cut back by 3 bases and J by 4 bases. Germline assignment: CDR1 SGHAT and CDR2 FQNNGV. The CDR3 consists of 15 residues. The CDR3 DNA is TGTGCCAGCAGCTTGGGACAGGTTGCAGGAGAGACCCAGTACTTC. Encoded protein: CASSLGQVAGETQYF. The variable domain in full, with the rest retrieved from reference TRBV11-2 and TRBJ2-5, is EAGVAQSPRYKIIEKRQSVAFWCNPISGHATLYWYQQILGQGPKLLIQFQNNGVVDDSQLPKDRFSAERLKGVDSTLKIQPAKLEDSAVYLCASSLGQVAGETQYFGPGTRLLVL.

The V call is TRBV7-2, the J call TRBJ2-6; D perhaps matches TRBD1 (5 bases). CDR3 length: 15 amino acids. V was clipped by 5 bases and J by 4 bases, with 12 bases between them. Germline V gives CDR1 SGHTA, CDR2 FQGNSA. The CDR3 loop is CASSSSGPGANVLTF. The CDR3 DNA follows: TGTGCCAGCAGCAGCTCAGGGCCCGGGGCCAACGTCCTGACTTTC.

This chain links TRBV14 with TRBJ2-7, with 8 bases identical to TRBD2. The germline CDR1 and CDR2 sequences are SGHDN and FVKESK. The junction had 9 bases not matched to a gene; V was cut back by 1 base and J by 4 bases. This CDR3 has 16 amino acids. CDR3 region: CASSQGYRTSIYEQYF. In DNA, the CDR3 is TGTGCCAGCAGCCAAGGCTACCGGACTAGCATTTACGAGCAGTACTTC.

This chain links TRBV4-3 with TRBJ2-7; 8 positions match TRBD2. J gave up 6 bases and V 4 bases, and 5 bases lay outside the gene matches. CDR3 length equals 13 residues. CDR1 is LGHNA, CDR2 YSLEER, per germline. CDR3 region: CASSPGGGFEQYF. CDR3 DNA: TGCGCCAGCAGCCCGGGGGGGGGCTTCGAGCAGTACTTC.

The chain joins TRBV2 to TRBJ1-3; possibly TRBD1 for D (6 bases). CDR3 length equals 12 residues. V lost 6 bases, J lost 7 bases, and 10 bases lay in between. Germline V lookup: CDR1 SNHLY, CDR2 FYNNEI. The CDR3, as DNA: TGTGCCAGCAGGGGAGGGGGGAACACCATATATTTT. Its translation: CASRGGGNTIYF. The variable domain in full, with the rest retrieved from reference TRBV2 and TRBJ1-3, is EPEVTQTPSHQVTQMGQEVILRCVPISNHLYFYWYRQILGQKVEFLVSFYNNEISEKSEIFDDQFSVERPDGSNFTLKIRSTKLEDSAMYFCASRGGGNTIYFGEGSWLTVV.

The chain links TRBV5-8 to TRBJ1-1, with D hard to call. Germline V gene sequence: CDR1 SGHTS, CDR2 YDEGEE. The V and J ends lost 4 bases and 6 bases respectively, with 19 bases between them. The CDR3 sequence is 15 residues long. The CDR3 region has the DNA TGTGCCAGCAGCGGGAATACTAGGCTTACGTCTGAAGCTTTCTTT. It specifies CASSGNTRLTSEAFF.

The chain combines TRBV29-1 with TRBJ2-5; 7 positions agree with TRBD1. Germline V gene data show CDR1 as SQVTM and CDR2 as ANQGSEA. Losses at the gene ends were 7 bases for V and 3 bases for J; bases not matched to a gene: 5. CDR3 length: 12 residues. In DNA form, the CDR3 reads TGCAGCGGAGGGGGCTGGGAAGAGACCCAGTACTTC. Residues: CSGGGWEETQYF.

This chain connects TRBV19 to TRBJ2-5; 8 bases align to TRBD1. This CDR3 region has 14 residues. With 5 bases clipped from V and 4 bases from J, the junction kept 6 bases outside the gene matches. Germline values: CDR1 LNHDA, CDR2 SQIVND (reference sequence). The CDR3 protein is CASSFQGARETQYF. Here the CDR3 DNA reads TGTGCCAGTAGTTTCCAGGGGGCGCGAGAGACCCAGTACTTC.

This clone occurred once. This chain connects TRBV5-5 to TRBJ1-2; TRBD1 matches 12 bases. The germline V gene encodes CDR1 SGHKS and CDR2 YYEKEE (reference sequence). The CDR3 spans 16 residues. The V and J ends lost 0 bases and 4 bases, in that order; junction bases with no gene match: 4. CDR3 region: CASSLAGTGGAYGYTF. The CDR3 DNA is TGTGCCAGCAGCTTGGCCGGGACAGGGGGCGCCTATGGCTACACCTTC.

The rearrangement links TRBV4-3 to TRBJ1-3; the D is unclear. The CDR3 has 18 residues. Trimming removed 0 bases from V and 0 bases from J, with 15 bases in between. Germline values: CDR1 LGHNA, CDR2 YSLEER. Here the CDR3 reads CASSQDAMITSSGNTIYF. In nucleotides, the CDR3 is TGCGCCAGCAGCCAAGATGCCATGATAACATCCTCTGGAAACACCATATATTTT.

The chain joins TRBV5-1 to TRBJ2-7, with D perhaps TRBD2 (6 bases). CDR1 and CDR2 from the germline V gene are SGHRS and YFSETQ. The CDR3 runs 16 residues. Trimming stripped 4 bases from V and 1 base from J, with 18 bases between. The CDR3 bases are TGCGCCAGCAGCGTTCACTCCGGGACTCCATCCTACGAGCAGTACTTC. It codes for CASSVHSGTPSYEQYF.

J is TRBJ2-7 and V is TRBV14, with a weak D call TRBD1 (5 bases). The CDR3 totals 13 residues. Germline CDR1 reads SGHDN; CDR2 reads FVKESK. With 4 bases removed from V and 4 bases from J, the gap between germline ends came to 11 bases. The CDR3 DNA is TGTGCCAGCAGCCCTCTGGGGCAGTACGAGCAGTACTTC. It specifies CASSPLGQYEQYF.